The 10 T cell receptor beta chains below were found in one sample sequenced in a study of Ad26.COV2.S vaccination and SARS-CoV-2 variants. Using immunoSEQ multiplex PCR, the repertoire was profiled, and TCRdb retains in-frame clones only, with some absent. Of approximately 350,000 clones listed, roughly four fifths were seen once; the top ten hold roughly 7.4%. Treatment indicated: approximately 18 received Ad26.COV2.S at low or high dose, single or two shots; about 5 received placebo; per-sample allocation not given. Samples analyzed were those drawn on day 63 after the first vaccine or placebo injection. The input for sequencing was peripheral blood, taken in a trial of Ad26.COV2.S vaccine versus placebo. All receptors derive from a person between 18 and 59 years old who received the Ad26.COV2.S COVID-19 vaccine or a placebo.

This chain links TRBV18 with TRBJ2-5; D possibly corresponds to TRBD1 (5 bases). CDR1 and CDR2 (germline): KGHSH, LQKENI. The CDR3 totals 14 residues. Trimming pared 3 bases from V and 5 bases from J, leaving 13 bases between. The CDR3, as DNA: TGTGCCAGCTCACCGCCCCCGAAGGGGGAGACCCAGTACTTC. As protein: CASSPPPKGETQYF.

The rearrangement uses TRBV19 and TRBJ2-1, with no clear D. Looked up from germline, CDR1 is LNHDA and CDR2 is SQIVND (reference sequence). CDR3 size: 16 residues. Trimming took off 7 bases at V and 4 bases at J, with 20 bases between the two ends. CDR3 in DNA: TGTGCCAGTACAACGTTTGGCAGGACGGCTTACAATGAGCAGTTCTTC. Its protein is CASTTFGRTAYNEQFF. The full variable domain, its missing parts supplied by reference TRBV19 and TRBJ2-1, is DGGITQSPKYLFRKEGQNVTLSCEQNLNHDAMYWYRQDPGQGLRLIYYSQIVNDFQKGDIAEGYSVSREKKESFPLTVTSAQKNPTAFYLCASTTFGRTAYNEQFFGPGTRLTVL.

This clone counts as medium-sized. V is TRBV6-2 or TRBV6-3 and J is TRBJ2-7; possibly TRBD1 or TRBD2 for D (5 bases each). The CDR3 covers 15 residues. Trimming removed 0 bases at V and 2 bases at J, with 11 bases between. Looked up from germline, CDR1 is MNHEY and CDR2 is SVGEGT. This CDR3 is CASSYSGDGPYEQYF. CDR3 DNA: TGTGCCAGCAGTTACTCGGGGGACGGACCCTACGAGCAGTACTTC.

The chain recombines TRBV5-1 with TRBJ1-3; D not resolved. Looked up from germline, CDR1 is SGHRS and CDR2 is YFSETQ. The CDR3 runs to 14 residues. Trimming took 2 bases from V and 2 from J, leaving 8 bases between them. CDR3 sequence (DNA): TGCGCCAGCAGCTTTGGCAGCCCTGGAAACACCATATATTTT. This sequence encodes CASSFGSPGNTIYF.

The chain uses TRBV14 and TRBJ1-1; 9 bases are shared with TRBD1. This CDR3 region has 16 residues. Unmatched junction bases numbered 10, after V lost 4 bases and J lost 4 bases. CDR1 and CDR2 from the germline V gene are SGHDN and FVKESK. The CDR3 DNA reads as TGTGCCAGCAGCCGGAACAGGGGGCTGGGGGGCACTGAAGCTTTCTTT. Protein sequence: CASSRNRGLGGTEAFF.

The gene calls are TRBV2 and TRBJ1-4; D gene unclear. CDR1 and CDR2 from the germline V gene are SNHLY and FYNNEI. This CDR3 comprises 10 residues. V gave up 5 bases and J gave up 8 bases, with 3 bases separating them. CDR3 in amino acids: CASSQEKLFF. CDR3 in DNA: TGTGCCAGCAGTCAGGAAAAACTGTTTTTT.

The chain carries TRBV3-1 (or the pseudogene TRBV3-2) and TRBJ2-1; D gene uncertain. The V and J ends lost 6 bases and 4 bases respectively, with 13 bases between them. Germline CDR1 and CDR2: LGHDT and YNNKEL (reference sequence). The CDR3 is made up of 14 amino acids. Here the CDR3 DNA reads TGTGCCAGCAGTCCTTCTAATCGGTACAATGAGCAGTTCTTC. Protein product: CASSPSNRYNEQFF.

This chain uses TRBV9 with TRBJ2-1, with 10 bases matching TRBD2. This CDR3 contains 16 residues. The germline V gene encodes CDR1 SGDLS and CDR2 YYNGEE. The J segment lost 5 bases and the V segment lost 0 bases, leaving 5 bases of the junction unmatched. CDR3 amino acids: CASSVGSGLANNEQFF. In DNA form, the CDR3 reads TGTGCCAGCAGCGTAGGTTCGGGACTAGCGAACAATGAGCAGTTCTTC.

This rearrangement joins TRBV5-6 to TRBJ1-2; D call uncertain. The CDR3 extends over 12 amino acids. The germline V and J ends were trimmed by 7 bases and 5 bases, with 12 bases remaining between them. CDR1 is SGHDT and CDR2 is YYEEEE in the germline V gene. CDR3 amino acids: CASSLRGYGYTF. The CDR3 bases are TGTGCCAGCTCTCTTCGGGGATATGGCTACACCTTC.

This chain joins TRBV18 and TRBJ1-6; 9 bases fit TRBD1. V shed 5 bases and J 7 bases; nucleotides not matched to a gene: 6. Looked up from germline, CDR1 is KGHSH and CDR2 is LQKENI. CDR3 length: 15 amino acids. The CDR3 coding sequence is TGTGCCAGCTCAACAGGGGGCGTGCAAAATTCACCCCTCCACTTT. This codes for CASSTGGVQNSPLHF.